This T cell receptor (beta chain) originates from a study of blood T cell repertoires in COVID-19. The CDR3 sequence is 15 residues long. V shed 6 bases and J 6 bases; nucleotides not matched to a gene: 12. Germline values: CDR1 MNHEY, CDR2 SVGAGI. The method was immunoSEQ multiplex PCR; TCRdb's version includes in-frame clones alone and lacks a portion of them. The sample gives 100,000 to 150,000 clones, roughly 83% of which show up once; more than 1.2% is in the top ten. Sequenced sample: peripheral blood. The origin of this receptor is a man aged 55 to 70 with acute or convalescent COVID-19. The V and J genes are TRBV6-5 and TRBJ1-2; 8 bases line up with TRBD1. The CDR3 protein is CASSPDRGYENGYTF. The DNA for the CDR3 is TGTGCCAGCAGCCCCGACAGGGGCTACGAGAATGGCTACACCTTC.